Below, 23 T cell receptor beta chains from the same sample are listed, as sequenced in a study of cytomegalovirus exposure and HLA in healthy donors. Data came from immunoSEQ multiplex PCR; TCRdb stores just in-frame clones and leaves some out. The table lists a few hundred thousand clones, roughly 89% of them singletons. The sample consisted of PBMCs. These receptors originate from a woman in her late teens or twenties in good health and CMV-seronegative.

This clone was counted once. The chain employs TRBV7-9 and TRBJ2-7, with 11 nucleotides matching TRBD1. The V segment lost 4 bases and the J segment 5 bases; nucleotides outside the gene matches: 4. The CDR3 is made up of 14 amino acids. Germline CDR1 and CDR2: SEHNR and FQNEAQ (reference sequence). CDR3 nucleotide sequence: TGTGCCAGCAGCTGGGACAGGGGGTCCCACGAGCAGTACTTC. This translates into CASSWDRGSHEQYF.

This clone was picked up a small number of times. V gene TRBV6-5 combines with J gene TRBJ2-2, with 7 bases identical to TRBD1. This CDR3 comprises 15 residues. CDR1 MNHEY and CDR2 SVGAGI come from the germline V gene. V trimming: 10 bases; J trimming: 2 bases; junction bases outside the gene matches: 10. The CDR3 DNA reads TGTGCCAACCGGCCGGGACAGCGTAACACCGGGGAGCTGTTTTTT. This sequence encodes CANRPGQRNTGELFF.

The gene calls are TRBV6-5 and TRBJ1-2, with TRBD1 identical over 9 bases. Per the germline V gene, CDR1 is MNHEY and CDR2 is SVGAGI. The CDR3 sequence is 12 residues long. V gave up 10 bases and J gave up 5 bases; unmatched junction bases: 5. The DNA of the CDR3 is TGTGCCACCAGGGACAGGGCATATGGCTACACCTTC. Translating gives CATRDRAYGYTF.

The CDR3 region is CASSGELGPYEQYF. The CDR3, as DNA: TGTGCCAGCAGCGGGGAACTAGGGCCCTACGAGCAGTACTTC. The rearrangement uses TRBV5-6 and TRBJ2-7, with TRBD2 as a possible D gene (5 bases). V lost 4 bases, J lost 2 bases, and 13 bases lay in between. The CDR3 length is 14 residues. Germline CDR1 SGHDT, CDR2 YYEEEE.

The V and J genes are TRBV7-3 and TRBJ2-7, with D perhaps TRBD2 (6 bases). The CDR3 extends over 13 amino acids. The ends were cut back, 3 bases at V and 7 bases at J, with 13 bases in the middle. Germline lookup yields CDR1 SGHTA and CDR2 FQGTGA. CDR3 protein: CASSFGAGGEQYF. The CDR3 region has the DNA TGTGCCAGCAGCTTCGGGGCCGGAGGGGAGCAGTACTTC.

V gene TRBV5-1 combines with J gene TRBJ1-4, with 10 positions matching TRBD1. The junction had 3 bases not matched to a gene; V was cut back by 4 bases and J by 6 bases. CDR1 SGHRS and CDR2 YFSETQ come from the germline V gene. CDR3 size: 14 residues. For the CDR3, the DNA is TGCGCCAGCAGCGGGGACAGGGGCTATGAAAAACTGTTTTTT. Its protein product is CASSGDRGYEKLFF.

The chain recombines TRBV11-2 with TRBJ2-1; the match to TRBD2 covers 11 bases. This CDR3 has 15 residues. V trimming: 0 bases; J trimming: 8 bases; junction bases outside the gene matches: 3. In germline, CDR1 is SGHAT, CDR2 FQNNGV. CDR3 sequence: CASSLELAGGYEQFF. CDR3 bases: TGTGCCAGCAGCTTAGAGCTAGCGGGAGGCTATGAGCAGTTCTTC. The whole variable domain, filled in from reference TRBV11-2 and TRBJ2-1, reads EAGVAQSPRYKIIEKRQSVAFWCNPISGHATLYWYQQILGQGPKLLIQFQNNGVVDDSQLPKDRFSAERLKGVDSTLKIQPAKLEDSAVYLCASSLELAGGYEQFFGPGTRLTVL.

In DNA form, the CDR3 reads TGCGCCAGCAGCCAAGCCGGCATGGGGCGGGGAGATACGCAGTATTTT. It yields the protein CASSQAGMGRGDTQYF. The gene calls are TRBV4-3 and TRBJ2-3, with D perhaps TRBD2 (6 bases). V was clipped by 1 base and J by 5 bases, with 16 bases between them. The CDR3 spans 16 residues. CDR1 is LGHNA and CDR2 is YSLEER in the germline V gene.

The rearrangement joins TRBV28 to TRBJ2-1, with TRBD2 matching over 9 bases. The CDR3 has 14 residues. Unmatched junction bases numbered 7, after V lost 6 bases and J lost 7 bases. CDR1 is MDHEN and CDR2 is SYDVKM in the germline V gene. CDR3 bases: TGTGCCAGCAGCTTCCCAGCGGGAGGTAATGAGCAGTTCTTC. Translation: CASSFPAGGNEQFF.

The V gene is TRBV27, the J gene TRBJ2-5; 8 bases line up with TRBD2. The ends lost 2 bases at V and 1 base at J; junction bases unmatched: 3. The CDR3 extends over 15 amino acids. CDR1 and CDR2 (germline): MNHEY, SMNVEV (reference sequence). The CDR3 DNA reads TGTGCCAGCAGTTTAACGGGAGGGCCCCAAGAGACCCAGTACTTC. As protein: CASSLTGGPQETQYF.

In this sample, this clone turned up once. The chain uses TRBV9 and TRBJ1-1; the D is unclear. This CDR3 is 14 amino acids long. Trimming left V 4 bases short and J 1 base short, with 11 bases between. Germline V gene sequence: CDR1 SGDLS, CDR2 YYNGEE. DNA of the CDR3: TGTGCCAGCAGCCCCGATCTACGGAACACTGAAGCTTTCTTT. The encoded protein is CASSPDLRNTEAFF. Together with reference TRBV9 and TRBJ1-1, the CDR3 gives the full variable domain: DSGVTQTPKHLITATGQRVTLRCSPRSGDLSVYWYQQSLDQGLQFLIQYYNGEERAKGNILERFSAQQFPDLHSELNLSSLELGDSALYFCASSPDLRNTEAFFGQGTRLTVV.

Remarks on this clone: Germline and junction disagree at one end, which may indicate a read error. This rearrangement joins TRBV7-3 to TRBJ2-3; D is possibly TRBD2 (5 bases). Germline CDR1 SGHTA, CDR2 FQGTGA. This CDR3 is built from 15 residues. CDR3: CASSLIGSSTDTQYF. In DNA, the CDR3 is TGTGCCAGCAGCTTAATCGGGTCTAGCACTGATACGCAGTATTTT. The full variable domain, in which reference TRBV7-3 and TRBJ2-3 provide the parts outside the CDR3, is GAGVSQTPSNKVTEKGKYVELRCDPISGHTALYWYRQSLGQGPEFLIYFQGTGAADDSGLPNDRFFAVRPEGSVSTLKIQRTERGDSAVYLCASSLIGSSTDTQYFGPGTRLTVL.

This chain joins TRBV6-5 and TRBJ2-7; 9 bases map to TRBD2. The CDR3 spans 14 residues. V lost 0 bases, J lost 5 bases, and 2 bases stayed unmatched. Germline CDR1 is MNHEY and CDR2 is SVGAGI. The CDR3 protein is CASSYSSGSDEQYF. For the CDR3, the DNA is TGTGCCAGCAGTTACTCTAGCGGGAGCGACGAGCAGTACTTC.

The chain joins TRBV11-2 to TRBJ1-2; D perhaps matches TRBD1 (5 bases). V lost 5 bases and J lost 3, with 16 bases in between. The CDR3 has 15 amino acids. CDR1 is SGHAT and CDR2 is FQNNGV in the germline V gene. This CDR3 is CASSPGAGVDYGYTF. The CDR3, as DNA: TGTGCCAGCAGCCCCGGCGCGGGGGTTGACTATGGCTACACCTTC.

The chain joins TRBV28 to TRBJ1-5; D gene unclear. This CDR3 contains 16 residues. Trimming stripped 5 bases from V and 4 bases from J, with 18 bases between. Germline V gene data show CDR1 as MDHEN and CDR2 as SYDVKM. The CDR3, as DNA: TGTGCCAGCAGTCCCCACATTGCATCCCCAAATCAGCCCCAGCATTTT. Translated: CASSPHIASPNQPQHF.

V is TRBV13 and J is TRBJ1-1; tentatively, D is TRBD1 (6 bases). Trimming pared 2 bases from V and 2 bases from J, leaving 12 bases between. The CDR3 sequence is 15 residues long. Per the germline V gene, CDR1 is PRHDT and CDR2 is FYEKMQ (reference sequence). In DNA form, the CDR3 reads TGTGCCAGCAGCTTATGGGCCAGGGGAAACACTGAAGCTTTCTTT. Its protein is CASSLWARGNTEAFF.

The chain uses TRBV28 and TRBJ2-5; possible D gene TRBD2, 5 bases. The CDR3 loop spans 14 amino acids. V was pared by 3 bases and J by 1 base, with 9 bases between. CDR1 MDHEN and CDR2 SYDVKM come from the germline V gene. CDR3 coding DNA: TGTGCCAGCAGTTTGAGAGGGATCCAAGAGACCCAGTACTTC. This encodes CASSLRGIQETQYF.

This clone showed up just a few times. The identical CDR3 is also encoded by other nucleotide sequences in the sample. DNA of the CDR3: TGTGCCAGCAGTCCCGGGATCAATCAGCCCCAGCATTTT. Its translation is CASSPGINQPQHF. V and J are TRBV6-5 and TRBJ1-5; D not resolved. The CDR3 covers 13 residues. Trimming removed 5 bases at V and 3 bases at J, with 8 bases between. Germline values: CDR1 MNHEY, CDR2 SVGAGI.

This clone was detected only a few times. This CDR3 is also generated by other DNA sequences in the sample. The chain carries TRBV18 and TRBJ1-1; TRBD1 is a possible D gene (6 bases). The CDR3 is made up of 13 amino acids. V was cut by 1 base and J by 5 bases, with 8 bases left in between. CDR1 KGHSH and CDR2 LQKENI come from the germline V gene. The CDR3 nucleotides read TGTGCCAGCTCACCACGGGGGCGGACTGAAGCTTTCTTT. Translated, it gives CASSPRGRTEAFF. Drawing the rest from reference TRBV18 and TRBJ1-1, the complete variable domain is NAGVMQNPRHLVRRRGQEARLRCSPMKGHSHVYWYRQLPEEGLKFMVYLQKENIIDESGMPKERFSAEFPKEGPSILRIQQVVRGDSAAYFCASSPRGRTEAFFGQGTRLTVV.

J is TRBJ1-5 and V is TRBV7-9; a weak D match, TRBD1 (5 bases). V lost 5 bases and J 7 bases, leaving 15 bases between the germline ends. CDR3 size: 14 residues. Germline V gene data show CDR1 as SEHNR and CDR2 as FQNEAQ (reference sequence). The DNA for the CDR3 is TGTGCCAGCAGCCCCACAGGATTGGGACAGCCCCAGCATTTT. Amino acid sequence: CASSPTGLGQPQHF.

V gene TRBV7-8 combines with J gene TRBJ2-1, with D tentatively TRBD1 (5 bases). This CDR3 comprises 15 residues. The V end lost 3 bases, the J end lost 9 bases, and 18 bases lay between the germline ends. CDR1 is SGHVS and CDR2 is FQNEAQ in the germline V gene. In DNA, the CDR3 is TGTGCCAGCAGCTTCCCGCCACATGGGGCAGGTGAGCAGTTCTTC. Its translation is CASSFPPHGAGEQFF. The entire variable domain, with the rest obtained from reference TRBV7-8 and TRBJ2-1, is as follows: GAGVSQSPRYKVAKRGQDVALRCDPISGHVSLFWYQQALGQGPEFLTYFQNEAQLDKSGLPSDRFFAERPEGSVSTLKIQRTQQEDSAVYLCASSFPPHGAGEQFFGPGTRLTVL.

In DNA form, the CDR3 reads TGTGCCAGCGGGACTGCTGGAAACACCATATATTTT. It translates to CASGTAGNTIYF. The chain carries TRBV2 and TRBJ1-3; the D gene is possibly TRBD1 (5 bases). This CDR3 spans 12 amino acids. Germline V lookup: CDR1 SNHLY, CDR2 FYNNEI. Trimming took 8 bases from V and 2 from J, leaving 7 bases between them.

This chain's CDR3 is CASKVVAGVYGYTF. DNA for the CDR3: TGTGCCAGCAAGGTAGTGGCAGGGGTTTATGGCTACACCTTC. The gene calls are TRBV2 and TRBJ1-2; possibly TRBD1 for D (6 bases). Trimming shortened V by 7 bases and J by 5 bases, and 17 bases separated the two germline ends. The CDR3 is 14 amino acids. Germline V gene lookup returns CDR1 SNHLY and CDR2 FYNNEI. Using reference TRBV2 and TRBJ1-2 for the parts outside the CDR3, the full variable domain is EPEVTQTPSHQVTQMGQEVILRCVPISNHLYFYWYRQILGQKVEFLVSFYNNEISEKSEIFDDQFSVERPDGSNFTLKIRSTKLEDSAMYFCASKVVAGVYGYTFGSGTRLTVV.